This T cell receptor beta chain was identified during a study of control samples from healthy donors and cancer patients. The V end lost 4 bases, the J end lost 2 bases, and 12 bases lay between the germline ends. The CDR3 sequence is 14 residues long. Looked up from germline, CDR1 is MGHRA and CDR2 is YSYEKL. Data came from immunoSEQ multiplex PCR; TCRdb stores just in-frame clones and leaves some out. This sample has roughly 14,000 clones, with approximately 80% found just once. The origin of this receptor is a female donor with lung cancer. The sample taken for sequencing was formalin-fixed, paraffin-embedded tissue. The chain links TRBV4-1 to TRBJ2-7; D perhaps matches TRBD2 (6 bases). CDR3 coding DNA: TGCGCCAGCAGCCTTCGGGAGTCCACCTACGAGCAGTACTTC. Protein sequence: CASSLRESTYEQYF.